This entry lists 30 T cell receptor beta chains sequenced from one sample in a study of T cell changes during pregnancy in multiple sclerosis (dated by TCRdb to about 2019). Receptor libraries were prepared by the immunoSEQ multiplex PCR assay. Not all clones reach the TCRdb copy of this immuneACCESS table, which keeps in-frame sequences only. Checked studies attribute under half of the gap to unresolved V genes and leave the rest unexplained. This sample holds tens of thousands of clones; around 90% were observed only once. About 12% of the sample goes to the ten largest clones. Here the sequenced sample was CD8+ T cells from peripheral blood mononuclear cells, taken after pregnancy. The receptors were sampled from a female donor with multiple sclerosis, enrolled in a pregnancy study.

V and J are TRBV4-1 and TRBJ2-1; 7 nucleotides match TRBD2. The length of the CDR3 is 13 residues. Unmatched junction bases numbered 3, after V lost 1 base and J lost 9 bases. Germline V gives CDR1 MGHRA, CDR2 YSYEKL. The CDR3 DNA sequence: TGCGCCAGCAGCCAAGGGGACTATGGTGAGCAGTTCTTC. It encodes CASSQGDYGEQFF.

The CDR3 protein is CASSFWALLNTEAFF. The CDR3 DNA is TGTGCCAGCAGCTTCTGGGCCTTACTGAACACTGAAGCTTTCTTT. The rearrangement links TRBV5-6 to TRBJ1-1, with D unresolved. V was shortened by 2 bases and J by 0 bases, with 11 bases between the two germline ends. The CDR3 consists of 15 residues. Germline V gene data show CDR1 as SGHDT and CDR2 as YYEEEE. The whole variable domain, remainder taken from reference TRBV5-6 and TRBJ1-1, is DAGVTQSPTHLIKTRGQQVTLRCSPKSGHDTVSWYQQALGQGPQFIFQYYEEEERQRGNFPDRFSGHQFPNYSSELNVNALLLGDSALYLCASSFWALLNTEAFFGQGTRLTVV.

The chain joins TRBV7-3 to TRBJ1-1, with D possibly being TRBD1 (5 bases). The CDR3 has 12 amino acids. The germline V and J ends were trimmed by 4 bases and 8 bases, with 11 bases remaining between them. Germline-derived CDR1 and CDR2 are SGHTA and FQGTGA. The CDR3 coding sequence is TGTGCCAGCAGCTCGGGGGTTTACGAAGCTTTCTTT. This translates into CASSSGVYEAFF.

In this sample, this clone turned up a few times. The chain carries TRBV6-1 and TRBJ1-2; D remains unclear. V dropped 6 bases and J dropped 8 bases, with 16 bases sitting between them. The CDR3 has 13 amino acids. Germline loops: CDR1 MNHNS, CDR2 SASEGT. CDR3: CASRSFDSRGYTF. For the CDR3, the DNA is TGTGCCAGCAGGTCCTTTGACTCTCGAGGCTACACCTTC.

The chain carries TRBV19 and TRBJ1-5; weak D call: TRBD1 (6 bases). This CDR3 spans 19 amino acids. CDR1 and CDR2 from the germline V gene are LNHDA and SQIVND (reference sequence). Trimming took off 5 bases at V and 0 bases at J, with 23 bases between the two ends. CDR3 DNA sequence: TGTGCCAGTAGTCCGACCCTACTGGACAGCCTCTATAGCAATCAGCCCCAGCATTTT. This gives the protein CASSPTLLDSLYSNQPQHF.

The rearrangement joins TRBV28 to TRBJ2-1; 7 bases match TRBD1. This CDR3 has 18 amino acids. Germline CDR1 is MDHEN and CDR2 is SYDVKM. J gave up 2 bases and V 4 bases, and 14 bases lay outside the gene matches. CDR3 amino acids: CASSSNPFRQGTYNEQFF. The DNA for the CDR3 is TGTGCCAGCAGTTCAAACCCCTTTCGACAGGGCACCTACAATGAGCAGTTCTTC.

The genes are TRBV5-1 and TRBJ2-3; 9 bases match TRBD2. From germline, CDR1 is SGHRS and CDR2 YFSETQ. V was pared by 5 bases and J by 4 bases, with 8 bases of the junction left unmatched. The CDR3 contains 15 residues. The CDR3 sequence is CASSPRGLASDTQYF. In nucleotides, the CDR3 is TGCGCCAGCAGTCCACGGGGACTAGCATCAGATACGCAGTATTTT. Using reference TRBV5-1 and TRBJ2-3 for the parts outside the CDR3, the full variable domain is KAGVTQTPRYLIKTRGQQVTLSCSPISGHRSVSWYQQTPGQGLQFLFEYFSETQRNKGNFPGRFSGRQFSNSRSEMNVSTLELGDSALYLCASSPRGLASDTQYFGPGTRLTVL.

This chain connects TRBV4-2 to TRBJ2-7; 11 bases fit TRBD1. V dropped 1 base and J dropped 5; count of bases not matched to a gene: 7. Germline CDR1 is LGHNA and CDR2 is YNFKEQ. The CDR3 sequence is 16 residues long. CDR3 region: CASSQVDRGLRDEQYF. The CDR3 DNA is TGTGCCAGCAGCCAAGTGGACAGGGGGCTTCGCGACGAGCAGTACTTC.

The chain recombines TRBV9 with TRBJ2-1; D might be TRBD2 (5 bases). The CDR3 contains 16 residues. Germline CDR1 reads SGDLS; CDR2 reads YYNGEE. The V gene lost 7 bases and the J gene lost 5 bases, with 22 bases spanning the gap. Here the CDR3 DNA reads TGTGCCAGCTCGCCAAAGGGAGCGGTATTCAACAATGAGCAGTTCTTC. Encoded protein: CASSPKGAVFNNEQFF. Together with reference TRBV9 and TRBJ2-1, the CDR3 gives the full variable domain: DSGVTQTPKHLITATGQRVTLRCSPRSGDLSVYWYQQSLDQGLQFLIQYYNGEERAKGNILERFSAQQFPDLHSELNLSSLELGDSALYFCASSPKGAVFNNEQFFGPGTRLTVL.

This clone was counted once. The genes are TRBV9 and TRBJ2-1; 8 bases are shared with TRBD1. This CDR3 region has 15 residues. Germline CDR1 reads SGDLS; CDR2 reads YYNGEE. V was clipped by 3 bases and J by 5 bases; unmatched bases: 7. The CDR3 loop is CASSARDRRDNEQFF. The CDR3 region has the DNA TGTGCCAGCAGCGCCCGGGACAGGAGGGACAATGAGCAGTTCTTC. The whole variable domain, remainder taken from reference TRBV9 and TRBJ2-1, is DSGVTQTPKHLITATGQRVTLRCSPRSGDLSVYWYQQSLDQGLQFLIQYYNGEERAKGNILERFSAQQFPDLHSELNLSSLELGDSALYFCASSARDRRDNEQFFGPGTRLTVL.

This chain links TRBV5-1 with TRBJ2-1; TRBD1 matches 7 bases. CDR1 is SGHRS and CDR2 is YFSETQ in the germline V gene. Germline trimming cut 0 bases from V and 3 bases from J; bases unmatched to any gene: 6. The CDR3 has 16 residues. This CDR3 reads CASSLEWDRYYNEQFF. DNA of the CDR3: TGCGCCAGCAGCTTGGAGTGGGACAGATACTACAATGAGCAGTTCTTC.

The genes are TRBV13 and TRBJ2-7; tentatively, D is TRBD1 (5 bases). The CDR3 extends over 14 amino acids. V was clipped by 4 bases and J by 0 bases, with 10 bases between them. CDR1 PRHDT and CDR2 FYEKMQ come from the germline V gene (reference sequence). CDR3 coding DNA: TGTGCCAGCAGCTCGAGACAGACCTCCTACGAGCAGTACTTC. Translating gives CASSSRQTSYEQYF.

The chain joins TRBV5-8 to TRBJ2-1, with a possible D match to TRBD2 (6 bases). There are 14 residues in the CDR3. Germline V lookup: CDR1 SGHTS, CDR2 YDEGEE. Trimming took off 0 bases at V and 8 bases at J, with 12 bases between the two ends. CDR3 sequence: CASSLGGTVDEQFF. DNA of the CDR3: TGTGCCAGCAGCTTGGGGGGGACTGTGGATGAGCAGTTCTTC.

The V and J genes are TRBV4-1 and TRBJ2-1; D possibly corresponds to TRBD1 (6 bases). The length of the CDR3 is 13 residues. Germline lookup yields CDR1 MGHRA and CDR2 YSYEKL. The V end lost 4 bases, the J end lost 7 bases, and 11 bases lay between the germline ends. The CDR3 DNA reads as TGCGCCAGCAGCCCGATAGGGGGTAATGAGCAGTTCTTC. The encoded protein is CASSPIGGNEQFF.

This rearrangement joins TRBV7-9 to TRBJ2-7, with D possibly matching TRBD1 (6 bases). Deletions cut 1 base from V and 2 bases from J, with 9 bases between. Germline V lookup: CDR1 SEHNR, CDR2 FQNEAQ (reference sequence). The CDR3 length is 14 residues. CDR3 protein: CASSLGGQTYEQYF. CDR3 sequence (DNA): TGTGCCAGCAGCTTAGGGGGACAAACCTACGAGCAGTACTTC.

The chain carries TRBV27 and TRBJ2-2, with 12 nucleotides matching TRBD2. V shed 5 bases, J shed 6 bases, and the junction held 7 bases outside the gene matches. The CDR3 sequence is 16 residues long. The germline gives CDR1 MNHEY, CDR2 SMNVEV (reference sequence). The CDR3 reads CASSPRLAGVSGELFF. CDR3 nucleotide sequence: TGTGCCAGCAGTCCAAGACTAGCGGGGGTTTCCGGGGAGCTGTTTTTT.

The V call is TRBV29-1, the J call TRBJ1-2, with TRBD1 identical over 7 bases. There are 14 residues in the CDR3. V was clipped by 1 base and J by 6 bases; unmatched bases: 8. Germline lookup yields CDR1 SQVTM and CDR2 ANQGSEA. CDR3 bases: TGCAGCGTTGAAGGGAGGACAGGCTACGATGGCTACACCTTC. Its translation is CSVEGRTGYDGYTF. Full variable domain (remainder filled in from reference TRBV29-1 and TRBJ1-2): SAVISQKPSRDICQRGTSLTIQCQVDSQVTMMFWYRQQPGQSLTLIATANQGSEATYESGFVIDKFPISRPNLTFSTLTVSNMSPEDSSIYLCSVEGRTGYDGYTFGSGTRLTVV.

CDR3 protein: CASSHGINQPQHF. DNA of the CDR3: TGCGCCAGCAGCCACGGTATCAATCAGCCCCAGCATTTT. V usage is TRBV4-1 and J usage is TRBJ1-5; D is unresolved. V was trimmed by 3 bases and J by 3 bases, leaving 6 bases between them. The CDR3 sequence is 13 residues long. Germline CDR1 is MGHRA and CDR2 is YSYEKL.

This clone appeared a single time. The V call is TRBV7-8, the J call TRBJ2-1, with unresolved D. Trimming shortened V by 1 base and J by 10 bases, and 14 bases separated the two germline ends. CDR1 is SGHVS and CDR2 is FQNEAQ in the germline V gene. CDR3 length: 14 residues. CDR3 DNA sequence: TGTGCCAGCAGCTTAGGCCGAGCCAACGAGGAGCAGTTCTTC. Encoded protein: CASSLGRANEEQFF.

The rearrangement uses TRBV2 and TRBJ2-7, with TRBD2 matching 7 bases. V lost 4 bases, J lost 2 bases, and 11 bases stayed unmatched. The V gene's germline CDR1 is SNHLY and CDR2 FYNNEI. This CDR3 comprises 16 residues. The CDR3 DNA follows: TGTGCCAGCAGTGCAAAAAAACTAGCGCTGACCTACGAGCAGTACTTC. This gives the protein CASSAKKLALTYEQYF.

V usage is TRBV29-1 and J usage is TRBJ2-1; a possible D gene is TRBD2 (6 bases). The germline CDR1 and CDR2 sequences are SQVTM and ANQGSEA. CDR3 length equals 17 residues. V was trimmed by 8 bases and J by 2 bases, leaving 25 bases between them. CDR3 residues: CSLWGDSSSDAYNEQFF. CDR3 nucleotides: TGCAGCCTCTGGGGGGACTCCTCGTCGGACGCCTACAATGAGCAGTTCTTC.

The rearrangement uses TRBV28 and TRBJ1-1, with unresolved D. Germline CDR1 MDHEN, CDR2 SYDVKM. Trimming took 2 bases from V and 7 from J, leaving 8 bases between them. The CDR3 runs 12 residues. DNA of the CDR3: TGTGCCAGCAGTTTACTAACGGGTGAAGCTTTCTTT. This codes for CASSLLTGEAFF. The entire variable domain, with the rest obtained from reference TRBV28 and TRBJ1-1, is as follows: DVKVTQSSRYLVKRTGEKVFLECVQDMDHENMFWYRQDPGLGLRLIYFSYDVKMKEKGDIPEGYSVSREKKERFSLILESASTNQTSMYLCASSLLTGEAFFGQGTRLTVV.

The V and J genes are TRBV6-6 and TRBJ2-7; a possible D gene is TRBD1 (6 bases). The V gene's germline CDR1 is MNHNY and CDR2 SVGAGI (reference sequence). The CDR3 is made up of 15 amino acids. The V end was cut by 9 bases, the J end by 1 base, with 19 bases between. The CDR3 region is CASSAYSTGSYEQYF. Here the CDR3 DNA reads TGTGCCAGTAGTGCTTACTCGACAGGTTCCTACGAGCAGTACTTC.

The rearrangement links TRBV4-2 to TRBJ2-1; TRBD2 matches at 10 bases. V shed 0 bases, J shed 2 bases, and the junction held 1 base outside the gene matches. The CDR3 is 16 residues long. Germline lookup yields CDR1 LGHNA and CDR2 YNFKEQ. The CDR3, as DNA: TGTGCCAGCAGCCAAGAAGCGGGGGGGCCCTACAATGAGCAGTTCTTC. Its protein is CASSQEAGGPYNEQFF.

This chain connects TRBV5-5 to TRBJ2-7; the match to TRBD1 covers 9 bases. J lost 4 bases, V lost 4 bases, and 12 bases had no gene match. Germline assignment: CDR1 SGHKS and CDR2 YYEKEE (reference sequence). The CDR3 sequence is 16 residues long. CDR3 nucleotides: TGTGCCAGCAGCGGCTTCCCGGGACAGGGTGGGTACGAGCAGTACTTC. This sequence encodes CASSGFPGQGGYEQYF.

The V gene is TRBV16, the J gene TRBJ1-1; 11 bases agree with TRBD1. With V trimmed by 4 bases and J by 4 bases, 2 bases remained unmatched. This CDR3 spans 14 amino acids. Germline assignment: CDR1 KGHSY and CDR2 FQNENV. The CDR3 region is CASSLGQGATEAFF. The DNA for the CDR3 is TGTGCCAGCAGCCTCGGACAGGGGGCCACTGAAGCTTTCTTT.

The J gene is TRBJ1-4, the V gene TRBV2, with TRBD1 identical over 7 bases. Losses at the gene ends were 2 bases for V and 7 bases for J; bases not matched to a gene: 7. Germline CDR1 SNHLY, CDR2 FYNNEI. There are 15 residues in the CDR3. The CDR3 loop is CASSEYRGLGEKLFF. The CDR3 DNA is TGTGCCAGCAGTGAATATAGGGGGCTCGGTGAAAAACTGTTTTTT. The full variable domain, rest sourced from reference TRBV2 and TRBJ1-4, is EPEVTQTPSHQVTQMGQEVILRCVPISNHLYFYWYRQILGQKVEFLVSFYNNEISEKSEIFDDQFSVERPDGSNFTLKIRSTKLEDSAMYFCASSEYRGLGEKLFFGSGTQLSVL.

This chain joins TRBV7-2 and TRBJ1-5; no firm D call. V lost 3 bases and J 0 bases, leaving 3 bases between the germline ends. Germline V lookup: CDR1 SGHTA, CDR2 FQGNSA. The CDR3 contains 13 residues. The CDR3 DNA sequence: TGTGCCAGCAGCTTTTATAGCAATCAGCCCCAGCATTTT. It translates to CASSFYSNQPQHF.

The chain joins TRBV13 to TRBJ2-3; D not certain. Germline assignment: CDR1 PRHDT and CDR2 FYEKMQ (reference sequence). Trimming removed 5 bases at V and 0 bases at J, with 3 bases between. The CDR3 spans 12 residues. The CDR3 sequence is CASSPSTDTQYF. The CDR3 nucleotides are TGTGCCAGCAGCCCTAGCACAGATACGCAGTATTTT.

The chain uses TRBV11-2 and TRBJ2-1, with 8 bases identical to TRBD2. This CDR3 spans 15 amino acids. J gave up 3 bases and V 5 bases, and 6 bases lay outside the gene matches. The germline CDR1 and CDR2 sequences are SGHAT and FQNNGV. The CDR3 loop reads CASSIAGRDYNEQFF. The CDR3 DNA reads as TGTGCCAGCAGCATAGCGGGGAGAGACTACAATGAGCAGTTCTTC.